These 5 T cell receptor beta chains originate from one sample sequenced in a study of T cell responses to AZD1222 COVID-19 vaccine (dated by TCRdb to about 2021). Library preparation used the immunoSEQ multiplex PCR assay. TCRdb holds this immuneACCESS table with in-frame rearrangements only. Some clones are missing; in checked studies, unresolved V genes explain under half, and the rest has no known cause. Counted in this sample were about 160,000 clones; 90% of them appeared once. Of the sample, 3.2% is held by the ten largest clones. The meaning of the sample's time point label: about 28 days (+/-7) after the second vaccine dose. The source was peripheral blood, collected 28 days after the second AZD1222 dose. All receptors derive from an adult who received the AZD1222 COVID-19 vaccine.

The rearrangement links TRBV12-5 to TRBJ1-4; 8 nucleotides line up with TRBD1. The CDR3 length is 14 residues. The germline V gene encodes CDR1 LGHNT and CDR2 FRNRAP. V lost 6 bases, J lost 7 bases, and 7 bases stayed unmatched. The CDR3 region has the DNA TGTGCTAGTGGAACCGGGACAGGAGGTGAAAAACTGTTTTTT. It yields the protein CASGTGTGGEKLFF.

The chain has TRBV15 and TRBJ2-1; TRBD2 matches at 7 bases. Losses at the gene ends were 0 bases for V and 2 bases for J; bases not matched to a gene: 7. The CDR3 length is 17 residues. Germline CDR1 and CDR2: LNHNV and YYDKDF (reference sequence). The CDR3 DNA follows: TGTGCCACCAGCAGAGATCTCAGCCTAGCGGCCTACAATGAGCAGTTCTTC. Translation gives CATSRDLSLAAYNEQFF. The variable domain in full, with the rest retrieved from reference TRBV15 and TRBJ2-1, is DAMVIQNPRYQVTQFGKPVTLSCSQTLNHNVMYWYQQKSSQAPKLLFHYYDKDFNNEADTPDNFQSRRPNTSFCFLDIRSPGLGDTAMYLCATSRDLSLAAYNEQFFGPGTRLTVL.

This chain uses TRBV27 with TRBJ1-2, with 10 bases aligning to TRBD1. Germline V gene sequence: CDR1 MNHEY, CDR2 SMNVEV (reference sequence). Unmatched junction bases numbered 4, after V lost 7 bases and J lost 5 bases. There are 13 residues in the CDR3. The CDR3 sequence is CASTSDRGYGYTF. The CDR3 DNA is TGTGCCAGCACCTCGGACAGGGGGTATGGCTACACCTTC.

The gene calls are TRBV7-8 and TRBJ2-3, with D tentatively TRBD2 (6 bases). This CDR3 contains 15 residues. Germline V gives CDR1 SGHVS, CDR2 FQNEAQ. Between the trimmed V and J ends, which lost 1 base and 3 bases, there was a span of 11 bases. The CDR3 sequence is CASSLDPGRTDTQYF. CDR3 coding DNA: TGTGCCAGCAGCTTAGACCCAGGGAGGACAGATACGCAGTATTTT.

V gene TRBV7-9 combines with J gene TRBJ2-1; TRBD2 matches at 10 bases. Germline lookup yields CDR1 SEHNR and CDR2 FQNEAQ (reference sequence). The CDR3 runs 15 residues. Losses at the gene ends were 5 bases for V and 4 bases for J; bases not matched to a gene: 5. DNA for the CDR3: TGTGCCAGCAGCGCGTCTAGCGGGAGTTACAATGAGCAGTTCTTC. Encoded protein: CASSASSGSYNEQFF.